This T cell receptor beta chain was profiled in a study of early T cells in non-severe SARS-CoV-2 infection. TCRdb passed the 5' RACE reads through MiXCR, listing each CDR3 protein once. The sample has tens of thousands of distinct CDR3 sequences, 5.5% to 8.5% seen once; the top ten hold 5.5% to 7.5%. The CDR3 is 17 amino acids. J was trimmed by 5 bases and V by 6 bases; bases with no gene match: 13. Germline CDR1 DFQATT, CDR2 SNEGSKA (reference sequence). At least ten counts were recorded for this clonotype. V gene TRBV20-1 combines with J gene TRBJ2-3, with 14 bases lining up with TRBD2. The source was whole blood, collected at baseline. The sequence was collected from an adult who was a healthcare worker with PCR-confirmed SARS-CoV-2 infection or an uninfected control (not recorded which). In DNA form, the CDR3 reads TGCAGTGCCAGACTAGCGGGGGGGCAGGATTCCCGAGATACGCAGTATTTT. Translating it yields CSARLAGGQDSRDTQYF.